A single sample is the source of the 7 T cell receptor beta chains below, sequenced in a study of blood T cell repertoires in COVID-19. Profiled with immunoSEQ multiplex PCR; TCRdb holds only in-frame clones, not every one. The sample lists around 270,000 clones, around 84% occurring once. The sample was peripheral blood. The origin of the receptors is a woman in her thirties or forties who had recovered from COVID-19.

The V and J genes are TRBV5-1 and TRBJ2-5, with 10 bases matching TRBD1. The CDR3 spans 15 residues. V lost 4 bases, J lost 3 bases, and 6 bases stayed unmatched. Germline V gene lookup returns CDR1 SGHRS and CDR2 YFSETQ. CDR3 sequence reads: CASSRDRGFEETQYF. The DNA for the CDR3 is TGCGCCAGCAGCCGGGACAGGGGATTTGAAGAGACCCAGTACTTC.

The chain employs TRBV12-3 or TRBV12-4 and TRBJ2-5; D not certain. V lost 5 bases and J 0 bases, leaving 4 bases between the germline ends. The CDR3 extends over 12 amino acids. The chain's CDR3 is CASSPYQETQYF. In nucleotides, the CDR3 is TGTGCCAGCAGTCCGTACCAAGAGACCCAGTACTTC.

The chain joins TRBV7-2 to TRBJ2-5; 8 nucleotides agree with TRBD1. The J segment lost 3 bases and the V segment lost 7 bases, leaving 7 bases of the junction unmatched. Germline V gives CDR1 SGHTA, CDR2 FQGNSA. This CDR3 comprises 14 residues. The CDR3 bases are TGTGCCAGCACGCGAGCGACAGGGGAAGAGACCCAGTACTTC. It translates to CASTRATGEETQYF.

This chain joins TRBV19 and TRBJ2-7; 10 bases are shared with TRBD1. This CDR3 is built from 15 residues. V lost 7 bases and J lost 5; bases outside the gene matches: 11. The V gene's germline CDR1 is LNHDA and CDR2 SQIVND (reference sequence). This chain's CDR3 is CASTVTGTGDDEQYF. Here the CDR3 DNA reads TGTGCCAGTACCGTGACCGGGACAGGGGACGACGAGCAGTACTTC.

The chain couples TRBV15 to TRBJ1-5; D is unresolved. CDR3 size: 14 residues. V shed 6 bases and J shed 0 bases, with 9 bases lying between them. Germline V gene lookup returns CDR1 LNHNV and CDR2 YYDKDF (reference sequence). As DNA, the CDR3 is TGTGCCACCAGTAGGGAGGTTAGCAATCAGCCCCAGCATTTT. Translated, it gives CATSREVSNQPQHF.

The genes are TRBV5-1 and TRBJ2-7; the match to TRBD1 covers 7 bases. The V gene end was trimmed by 3 bases and the J gene end by 0 bases; junction bases not matched to a gene: 6. Germline CDR1 and CDR2: SGHRS and YFSETQ. The CDR3 sequence is 15 residues long. In DNA, the CDR3 is TGCGCCAGCAGCTGGGGGACAGTGCCCTCCTACGAGCAGTACTTC. Its translation is CASSWGTVPSYEQYF.

The chain's CDR3 is CATSDRQGDYNEQFF. CDR3 bases: TGTGCCACCAGTGATCGACAGGGGGACTACAATGAGCAGTTCTTC. The gene calls are TRBV24-1 and TRBJ2-1; TRBD1 agrees at 9 bases. V lost 3 bases to trimming and J lost 3 bases; unmatched junction nucleotides: 2. Germline CDR1 reads KGHDR; CDR2 reads SFDVKD. The CDR3 sequence is 15 residues long.